This T cell receptor (beta chain) was captured in a study of T cell repertoires in cytomegalovirus infection. Study as a whole: CMV infection plus the matching HLA type was flagged by public TCR beta signatures. Notes on the study in general: Summed frequency of shared TCR beta families picked out CMV carriers who also had the relevant HLA. CMV-specific TCR beta clonotypes restricted by HLA-C were the ones dominating the ex vivo response.

The length of the CDR3 is 13 residues. CDR1 and CDR2 from the germline V gene are SQVTM and ANQGSEA. Trimming removed 4 bases at V and 0 bases at J, with 7 bases between. Via MiXCR, TCRdb re-called the reads, giving one row per CDR3 protein. The table has fewer than 250,000 distinct CDR3 sequences, 22% seen once. In this sample, this clonotype turned up a few times. Antigen unknown. The receptor was derived from a human donor in good health (CMV status not recorded). Some clones in this sample may be carry-over from other donors' samples. The chain employs TRBV29-1 and TRBJ1-5; D call uncertain. Sequencing was carried out using CD8+ T cells from PBMCs. CDR3 DNA sequence: TGCAGCGTTGTCGGAGATAGCAATCAGCCCCAGCATTTT. It specifies CSVVGDSNQPQHF.